This entry features one T cell receptor (beta chain) sequence. What it binds is not known. These data come from a study of cytomegalovirus exposure and HLA in healthy donors. Study results and limitations: Cytomegalovirus-associated status was assigned to approximately 160 TCR beta chains. In a later analysis, TCR beta V- and J-gene trimming was associated with a missense DCLRE1C variant.

V was cut by 3 bases and J by 0 bases, with 15 bases left in between. The CDR3 covers 16 residues. Germline loops: CDR1 GTSNPN, CDR2 SVGIG (reference sequence). A multiplex PCR was run with 60 Vbeta primers and 13 Jbeta primers. Here immunoSEQ multiplex PCR was the method, and the copy in TCRdb shows in-frame clones only, minus some. The data show some 180,000 clones, with 77% seen just once and more than 1.4% held by the top ten. Material for sequencing was PBMCs. The TCR was taken from a man aged 18-30 years in good health and CMV-seronegative. V usage is TRBV30 and J usage is TRBJ1-3, with D tentatively TRBD1 (5 bases). CDR3 DNA sequence: TGTGCCTGGAGGTTTACAGGTCGCAGCTCTGGAAACACCATATATTTT. It encodes CAWRFTGRSSGNTIYF.